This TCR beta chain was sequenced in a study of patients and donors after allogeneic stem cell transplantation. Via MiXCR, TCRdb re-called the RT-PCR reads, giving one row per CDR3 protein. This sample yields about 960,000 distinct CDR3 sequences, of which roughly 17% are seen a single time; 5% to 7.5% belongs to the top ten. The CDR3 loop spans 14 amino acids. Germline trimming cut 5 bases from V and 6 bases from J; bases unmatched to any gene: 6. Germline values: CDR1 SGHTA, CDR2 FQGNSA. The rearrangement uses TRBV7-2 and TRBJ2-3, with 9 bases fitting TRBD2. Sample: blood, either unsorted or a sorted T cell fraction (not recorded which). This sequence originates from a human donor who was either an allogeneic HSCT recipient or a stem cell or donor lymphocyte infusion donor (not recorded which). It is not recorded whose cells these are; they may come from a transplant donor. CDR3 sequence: CASSVSSGVDTQYF. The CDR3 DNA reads TGTGCCAGCAGCGTGTCTAGCGGGGTGGATACGCAGTATTTT. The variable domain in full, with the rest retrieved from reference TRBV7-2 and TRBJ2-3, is GAGVSQSPSNKVTEKGKDVELRCDPISGHTALYWYRQSLGQGLEFLIYFQGNSAPDKSGLPSDRFSAERTGGSVSTLTIQRTQQEDSAVYLCASSVSSGVDTQYFGPGTRLTVL.